This TCR beta chain was captured in a study of shared clonotypes between healthy human individuals. Some clones are missing from TCRdb's copy, which holds only in-frame ones; the method was immunoSEQ multiplex PCR. The sample lists about 1.5 million clones; roughly 98% were seen once. Germline CDR1 and CDR2: SGHTS and YDEGEE. Trimming removed 3 bases from V and 7 bases from J, with 14 bases in between. The CDR3 is made up of 14 amino acids. In this sample, this clone turned up once. The V call is TRBV5-8, the J call TRBJ1-3; the D is unclear. The sequencing sample was made of naive CD4+ T cells sorted from blood. The sample's subset: CD45RA+ positively selected. The sequence was obtained from a man aged 25 to 40 in good health. This chain's CDR3 is CASSSTGRMNTIYF. In nucleotides, the CDR3 is TGTGCCAGCAGCTCGACCGGCAGGATGAACACCATATATTTT.